This TCR beta chain was retrieved from a study of T cells after yellow fever vaccination. Study-wide results and limits: Overall, a small share of clonotypes was seen in both CD4 and CD8 compartments. Compared with primary, the secondary response was weaker and peaked at day 5, not 15.

Germline CDR1 is SGHNT and CDR2 is YYREEE (reference sequence). The CDR3 sequence is 13 residues long. V lost 4 bases and J 5 bases, leaving 10 bases between the germline ends. By 5'RACE template switching, TCR cDNA was produced, with a universal primer site and UMIs added in the process. TCRdb re-called the 5' RACE reads through MiXCR, storing one row per CDR3 protein. Among 500,000 to 650,000 distinct CDR3 sequences, 13% were seen once, and the ten largest hold over 13%. Points on this clonotype: The antigen is undetermined.

The clonotype originates from a man aged 30 to 45 who received the YFV17D yellow fever vaccine. The specimen comprised PBMCs, sampled on the day of the yellow fever booster vaccination. The genes are TRBV5-4 and TRBJ2-4; D may correspond to TRBD1 or TRBD2 (5 bases each). The CDR3 nucleotides read TGTGCCAGCAGCATCCAGGGAGAAAACATTCAGTACTTC. It encodes CASSIQGENIQYF.